In this sample, the clone carrying this T cell receptor beta chain turned up a few times. This specimen comes from a study of sequential checkpoint blockade in melanoma. For the study at large: TCRβ was sequenced from DNA of some 97 pretreatment tumors.

As to treatment: randomized to nivolumab then ipilimumab (arm A) or the reverse (arm B). No patient had prior DNA-damaging chemotherapy. The repertoire was sequenced with immunoSEQ multiplex PCR; TCRdb's copy has only in-frame clones and lacks some. The table lists almost 9,500 clones, 25% to 30% of them singletons. This CDR3 region has 14 residues. V lost 6 bases and J lost 4; bases outside the gene matches: 8. From germline, CDR1 is MNHGY and CDR2 SAAAGT. The rearrangement links TRBV6-8 to TRBJ1-2, with 7 positions matching TRBD1. The sample consisted of tumor tissue (inferred from file names), taken from a patient given nivolumab and ipilimumab in sequence. The receptor was isolated from a human donor with melanoma. CDR3 residues: CASRSGQSLYGYTF. CDR3 bases: TGTGCCAGCAGGTCGGGACAGTCCCTCTATGGCTACACCTTC.